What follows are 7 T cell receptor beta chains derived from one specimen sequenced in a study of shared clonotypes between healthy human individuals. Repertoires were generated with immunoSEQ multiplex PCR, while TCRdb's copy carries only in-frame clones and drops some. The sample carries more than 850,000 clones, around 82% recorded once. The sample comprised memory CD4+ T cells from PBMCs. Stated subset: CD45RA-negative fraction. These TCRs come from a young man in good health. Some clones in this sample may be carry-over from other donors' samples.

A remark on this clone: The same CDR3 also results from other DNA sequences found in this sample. The CDR3 spells CASSPMGEQFF. The CDR3 DNA is TGTGCCAGCAGCCCGATGGGGGAGCAGTTCTTC. The rearrangement joins TRBV7-2 to TRBJ2-1; D is ambiguous. V was shortened by 5 bases and J by 10 bases, with 9 bases between the two germline ends. Germline V gene lookup returns CDR1 SGHTA and CDR2 FQGNSA. The CDR3 has 11 amino acids.

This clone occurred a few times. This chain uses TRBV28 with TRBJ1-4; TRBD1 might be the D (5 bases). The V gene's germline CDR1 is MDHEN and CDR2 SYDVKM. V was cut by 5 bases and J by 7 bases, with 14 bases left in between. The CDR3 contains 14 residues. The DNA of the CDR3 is TGTGCCAGCAGTAGACAGTGGGGACGTGAAAAACTGTTTTTT. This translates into CASSRQWGREKLFF.

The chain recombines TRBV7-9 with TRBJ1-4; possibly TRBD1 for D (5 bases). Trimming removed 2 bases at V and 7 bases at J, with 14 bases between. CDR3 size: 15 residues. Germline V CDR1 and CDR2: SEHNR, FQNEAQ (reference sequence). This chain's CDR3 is CASSLLGQGGEKLFF. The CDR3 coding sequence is TGTGCCAGCAGCTTATTAGGGCAGGGAGGTGAAAAACTGTTTTTT.

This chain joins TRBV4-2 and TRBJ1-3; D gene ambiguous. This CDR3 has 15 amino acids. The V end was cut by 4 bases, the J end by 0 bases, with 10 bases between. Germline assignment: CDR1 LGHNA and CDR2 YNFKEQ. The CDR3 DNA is TGTGCCAGCAGCCCCGGGTCGGGCTCTGGAAACACCATATATTTT. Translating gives CASSPGSGSGNTIYF.

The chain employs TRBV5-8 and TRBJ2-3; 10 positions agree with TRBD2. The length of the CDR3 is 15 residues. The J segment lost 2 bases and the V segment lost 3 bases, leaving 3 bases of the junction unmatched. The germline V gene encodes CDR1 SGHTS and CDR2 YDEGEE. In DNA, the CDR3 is TGTGCCAGCAGCTCGGGACTAGCGAACACAGATACGCAGTATTTT. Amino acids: CASSSGLANTDTQYF.

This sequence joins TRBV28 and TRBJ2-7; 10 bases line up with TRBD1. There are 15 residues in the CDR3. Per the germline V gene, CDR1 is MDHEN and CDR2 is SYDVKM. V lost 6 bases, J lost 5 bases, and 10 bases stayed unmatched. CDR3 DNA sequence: TGTGCCAGCAGCTCCTCGGGACAGGGGTCGCACGAGCAGTACTTC. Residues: CASSSSGQGSHEQYF.

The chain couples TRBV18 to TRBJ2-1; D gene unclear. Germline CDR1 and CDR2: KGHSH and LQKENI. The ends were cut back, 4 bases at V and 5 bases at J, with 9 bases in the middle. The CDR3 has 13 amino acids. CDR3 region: CASSLYYNNEQFF. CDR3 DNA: TGTGCCAGCTCACTCTACTACAACAATGAGCAGTTCTTC. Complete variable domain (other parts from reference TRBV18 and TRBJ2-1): NAGVMQNPRHLVRRRGQEARLRCSPMKGHSHVYWYRQLPEEGLKFMVYLQKENIIDESGMPKERFSAEFPKEGPSILRIQQVVRGDSAAYFCASSLYYNNEQFFGPGTRLTVL.